These T cell receptor beta chains were read from a single sample in a study of T-cell reconstitution after alpha-beta-depleted transplantation in children. Each CDR3 protein gets one entry after TCRdb re-called the PCR reads with MiXCR. The sample lists roughly 160,000 distinct CDR3 sequences, approximately 12% occurring once. Specimen: PBMCs, collected before TCRalphabeta/CD19-depleted stem cell transplant. These receptors all come from a boy younger than 10 with acute myeloid leukemia, due to receive a stem cell transplant. The CDR3 runs from the conserved cysteine through the conserved F or W. The D gene is left open where the match is weak. Clone size appears in some rows only: once, few, many, or a class for an expanded clone.

V	D	J	size	CDR3	DNA
TRBV20-1	TRBD2	TRBJ2-7	many	CSARLADSYEQYF	TGCAGTGCTAGGCTAGCGGATTCCTACGAGCAGTACTTC
TRBV27	-	TRBJ1-1	many	CASSRRQEMMNTEAFF	TGTGCCAGCAGTCGGAGACAGGAGATGATGAACACTGAAGCTTTCTTT
TRBV10-3	TRBD2	TRBJ2-3	many	CAISDSGGGTDTQYF	TGTGCCATCAGTGATTCGGGGGGTGGGACAGATACGCAGTATTTT
TRBV7-3	-	TRBJ2-5	many	CASSLLAGETQYF	TGTGCCAGCAGCTTACTGGCGGGAGAGACCCAGTACTTC
TRBV12-3/TRBV12-4	TRBD1	TRBJ1-4	many	CASSSGTGASVEFF	TGTGCCAGCAGTTCCGGGACAGGCGCAAGTGTGGAGTTTTTT
TRBV5-5	-	TRBJ2-1	many	CASSFQFGRVGNEQFF	TGTGCCAGCAGCTTTCAGTTTGGCAGGGTTGGCAATGAGCAGTTCTTC
TRBV27	TRBD1	TRBJ2-5	many	CASSLAWTGVQETQYF	TGTGCCAGCAGCCTAGCTTGGACAGGAGTCCAAGAGACCCAGTACTTC
TRBV4-2	TRBD2	TRBJ2-3	many	CASSPLGTRGTDTQYF	TGTGCCAGCAGCCCCTTGGGGACTAGGGGCACAGATACGCAGTATTTT
TRBV7-2	-	TRBJ2-6	many	CASSLAFWIRAGANVLTF	TGTGCCAGCAGCTTAGCCTTCTGGATCAGGGCTGGGGCCAACGTCCTGACTTTC
TRBV12-3/TRBV12-4	-	TRBJ2-3	many	CASSFGTQYF	TGTGCCAGCAGTTTCGGTACGCAGTATTTT
TRBV19	TRBD2	TRBJ2-3	-	CASSQEGGGNTDTQYF	TGTGCCAGTAGTCAAGAGGGCGGGGGAAACACAGATACGCAGTATTTT
TRBV12-3/TRBV12-4	-	TRBJ1-6	many	CASSPGLSPLHF	TGTGCCAGCAGTCCAGGGTTATCACCCCTCCACTTT
TRBV3-1	TRBD2	TRBJ2-1	-	CASTQGLAGVFEQFF	TGTGCCAGCACCCAGGGACTAGCGGGAGTTTTCGAGCAGTTCTTC
TRBV7-6	-	TRBJ2-1	many	CASSFPQAEQFF	TGTGCCAGCAGCTTTCCCCAGGCTGAGCAGTTCTTC
TRBV29-1	-	TRBJ1-2	-	CSARVTGLKYGYTF	TGCAGCGCTAGAGTGACAGGTCTGAAGTATGGCTACACCTTC
TRBV3-1	-	TRBJ1-5	many	CASSPQGAVNQPQHF	TGTGCCAGCAGCCCGCAAGGGGCGGTCAATCAGCCCCAGCATTTT
TRBV28	-	TRBJ2-1	many	CASRDGTRHNEQFF	TGTGCCAGCAGGGATGGGACTCGACACAATGAGCAGTTCTTC
TRBV19	TRBD1	TRBJ1-5	few	CAIRDRGPSQPQHF	TGTGCCATCCGGGACAGGGGCCCTTCTCAGCCCCAGCATTTT
TRBV20-1	-	TRBJ2-1	many	CSARDPGASDEQFF	TGCAGTGCTAGAGATCCAGGGGCTAGCGATGAGCAGTTCTTC
TRBV5-5	TRBD1	TRBJ2-2	many	CASSLGQGLRTGELFF	TGTGCCAGCAGCTTGGGACAGGGGTTGAGAACCGGGGAGCTGTTTTTT
TRBV20-1	TRBD2	TRBJ2-3	many	CSAGRLAGGEGSDTQYF	TGCAGTGCCGGGAGACTAGCGGGGGGCGAGGGGTCAGATACGCAGTATTTT
TRBV29-1	TRBD2	TRBJ2-1	many	CSVAGLAGVRDYNEQFF	TGCAGCGTTGCTGGACTAGCGGGAGTGAGGGACTACAATGAGCAGTTCTTC
TRBV15	-	TRBJ1-1	many	CATSREERGTEAFF	TGTGCCACCAGCAGAGAGGAGAGAGGCACTGAAGCTTTCTTT
TRBV12-3/TRBV12-4	-	TRBJ2-6	many	CASSLRGAGANVLTF	TGTGCCAGCAGTCTCAGGGGGGCTGGGGCCAACGTCCTGACTTTC
TRBV5-1	-	TRBJ2-7	many	CASSYWTAAHEQYF	TGCGCCAGCAGCTACTGGACCGCGGCCCACGAGCAGTACTTC
TRBV5-1	-	TRBJ2-2	many	CASSPGSWGVNTGELFF	TGCGCCAGCAGCCCCGGGTCCTGGGGGGTGAACACCGGGGAGCTGTTTTTT
TRBV4-2	TRBD1	TRBJ1-1	many	CASSPRDRDMNTEAFF	TGTGCCAGCAGCCCCCGGGACAGGGACATGAACACTGAAGCTTTCTTT
TRBV20-1	-	TRBJ1-5	many	CSASGFGNQPQHF	TGCAGTGCTAGCGGATTCGGCAATCAGCCCCAGCATTTT
TRBV7-2	-	TRBJ2-3	many	CASSLDFTDTQYF	TGTGCCAGCAGCTTAGACTTCACAGATACGCAGTATTTT
TRBV4-1	-	TRBJ1-2	many	CASSQVGAGENGYTF	TGCGCCAGCAGCCAAGTAGGGGCAGGGGAGAATGGCTACACCTTC
TRBV7-3	TRBD2	TRBJ2-1	few	CASSSSGRAYNEQFF	TGTGCCAGCAGCTCAAGCGGGAGGGCCTACAATGAGCAGTTCTTC
TRBV7-8	TRBD2	TRBJ2-5	many	CASSLGLAGGETQYF	TGTGCCAGCAGCTTGGGACTAGCGGGAGGAGAGACCCAGTACTTC
TRBV20-1	TRBD1	TRBJ2-1	many	CSASGDRGMDNEQFF	TGCAGTGCTAGCGGCGACAGGGGTATGGACAATGAGCAGTTCTTC
TRBV4-2	-	TRBJ2-6	many	CASSQESLAFGANVLTF	TGTGCCAGCAGCCAAGAGTCATTAGCTTTCGGGGCCAACGTCCTGACTTTC
TRBV5-5	TRBD1	TRBJ1-1	many	CASHRQGGLVNTEAFF	TGTGCCAGCCATAGACAGGGAGGCTTGGTCAACACTGAAGCTTTCTTT
TRBV6-1	-	TRBJ1-2	many	CASSDPTNYGYTF	TGTGCCAGCAGTGATCCAACTAACTATGGCTACACCTTC
TRBV12-5	TRBD1	TRBJ1-1	-	CASGLPSGGGEDTEAFF	TGTGCTAGTGGTCTCCCCTCAGGGGGCGGGGAGGACACTGAAGCTTTCTTT
TRBV7-9	-	TRBJ2-1	many	CASSFDLPVFPYNEQFF	TGTGCCAGCAGCTTCGACCTACCCGTTTTCCCCTACAATGAGCAGTTCTTC
TRBV20-1	-	TRBJ2-7	many	CSAREGVDEQYF	TGCAGTGCTAGAGAAGGGGTCGACGAGCAGTACTTC
TRBV2	TRBD1	TRBJ1-5	few	CASRNRDSHNQPQHF	TGTGCCAGCAGGAACCGGGACAGCCACAATCAGCCCCAGCATTTT
TRBV5-5	-	TRBJ2-7	many	CASSLTYEQYF	TGTGCCAGCAGCTTGACCTACGAGCAGTACTTC
TRBV20-1	TRBD1	TRBJ1-1	many	CSALHGTGGTEAFF	TGCAGTGCTCTTCATGGGACAGGGGGCACTGAAGCTTTCTTT
TRBV5-1	TRBD1	TRBJ2-6	many	CACGQGSGANVLTF	TGCGCCTGCGGACAGGGGTCTGGGGCCAACGTCCTGACTTTC
TRBV5-1	-	TRBJ2-7	many	CASSLAKRGQDYEQYF	TGCGCCAGCAGCTTGGCCAAGCGCGGGCAGGACTACGAGCAGTACTTC
TRBV12-3/TRBV12-4	TRBD1	TRBJ2-3	many	CASRPTGGSTDTQYF	TGTGCCAGCAGACCTACAGGGGGTAGCACAGATACGCAGTATTTT
TRBV2	TRBD2	TRBJ2-1	many	CASSETSKNEQFF	TGTGCCAGCAGTGAGACTAGCAAAAATGAGCAGTTCTTC
TRBV12-3/TRBV12-4	-	TRBJ1-1	once	CASSLAPGGTEAFF	TGTGCCAGCAGTTTAGCGCCGGGAGGCACTGAAGCTTTCTTT
TRBV27	-	TRBJ2-1	many	CASSLSPADEQFF	TGTGCCAGCAGTTTATCTCCCGCGGATGAGCAGTTCTTC